This T cell receptor beta chain is drawn from a study of response to subunit inactivated influenza vaccine. Germline values: CDR1 MGHRA, CDR2 YSYEKL. V was clipped by 3 bases and J by 0 bases, with 24 bases between them. The length of the CDR3 is 20 residues. Via MiXCR, TCRdb re-called the RT-PCR reads, giving one row per CDR3 protein. The sample lists about 540,000 distinct CDR3 sequences; approximately 24% were seen once. This clonotype was detected only a few times. In addition, the sample was reused for a study of T cells expressing NK-cell markers. From that second work: cDNA encoding TCR beta was synthesized via 5'RACE template switching incorporating UMIs. Sorted CD3+CD56+NKG2C+, CD3+CD56+NKG2C- and CD3+CD56-NKG2C+ T-cell subsets were beta-chain profiled. The authors sequenced eight donors, of whom seven were HCMV-seropositive and one was seronegative. Several experiments confined sorting to alpha-beta TCR T cells with an anti-gamma-delta TCR antibody. The study did not resolve the HCMV specificity of expanded NKG2C+ T cell clones.

The input for sequencing was CD4+ T cells sorted from PBMCs, taken roughly 12 days after vaccination. This receptor was obtained from a man over 45 who received an inactivated influenza vaccine. The chain is built from TRBV4-1 and TRBJ2-1; D remains unclear. The chain's CDR3 is CASSHHSPRGRLSSYNEQFF. In nucleotides, the CDR3 is TGCGCCAGCAGCCACCACTCCCCTAGAGGCAGATTGAGCTCCTACAATGAGCAGTTCTTC.